This paragraph reports one TCR beta chain. Its target is unknown. The naive CD8+ gate required CD45RO-CCR7+CD27+CD95- phenotype. The TRB cDNA libraries were prepared by 5' RACE with UMI labels. TCRdb reworked the 5' RACE reads into one entry per CDR3 protein, no DNA. Its clone listing holds 50,000 to 65,000 distinct CDR3 sequences. The entry originates in a study of CXCR3-negative and CXCR3-positive naive CD8 T cells. Points from the study as a whole: Whereas both naive subsets had comparably high diversity, memory CD8+ cells had much lower diversity. Similar TRBV-TRBJ usage was seen in naive cells (both CXCR3-negative and CXCR3-positive), but memory cells differed. Naive subsets showed comparable surface CD5, and TCR interaction strength was also inferred from TRB CDR3 physicochemistry.

Germline loops: CDR1 SGHDT, CDR2 YYEEEE. The CDR3 covers 15 residues. Sequenced input: naive CXCR3- CD8+ T cells from blood. Stated subset: CD45RO-CCR7+CD27+CD95- naive CD8+ T cells lacking CXCR3 (TNR3-). The origin of this receptor is a human donor in good health. Some clones in this sample may be carry-over from other donors' samples. The chain is built from TRBV5-6 and TRBJ2-1; TCRdb designates TRBD1, a call that cannot be tested without DNA. The CDR3 spells CASTPPGRPYNEQFF.